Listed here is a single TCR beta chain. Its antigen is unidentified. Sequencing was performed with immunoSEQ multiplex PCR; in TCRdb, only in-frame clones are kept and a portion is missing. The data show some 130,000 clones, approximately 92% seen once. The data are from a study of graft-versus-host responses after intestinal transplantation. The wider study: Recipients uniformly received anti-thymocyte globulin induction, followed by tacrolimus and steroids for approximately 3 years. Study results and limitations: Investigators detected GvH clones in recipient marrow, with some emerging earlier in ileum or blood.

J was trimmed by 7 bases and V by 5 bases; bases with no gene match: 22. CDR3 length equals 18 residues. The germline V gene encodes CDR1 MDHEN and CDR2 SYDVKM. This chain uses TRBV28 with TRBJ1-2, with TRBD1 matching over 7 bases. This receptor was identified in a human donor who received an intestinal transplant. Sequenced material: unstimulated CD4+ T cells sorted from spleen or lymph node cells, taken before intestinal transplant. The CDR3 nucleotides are TGTGCCAGCAGTCTCCTCATTAGACAGGGTACTTCTCTAAGTGGCTACACCTTC. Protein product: CASSLLIRQGTSLSGYTF.